This entry is about one T cell receptor (beta chain). These data come from a study of blood T cells in healthy people across ages. A sample-barcoded 5' primer and a J-beta primer mix were used in a second PCR of roughly 7 to 12 cycles. TCRdb recomputed calls from the 5' RACE reads with MiXCR, one row per CDR3 protein. This sample has 850,000 to 1,000,000 distinct CDR3 sequences; under 50% occur once, and the top ten carry 13%. The source material was blood. The clonotype was recovered from a man aged 25 to 40 in good health.

This CDR3 reads CASSPGQGTGNEQFF. CDR3 in DNA: TGTGCCAGCAGCCCCGGACAGGGGACAGGCAATGAGCAGTTCTTC. The gene calls are TRBV9 and TRBJ2-1; 9 nucleotides line up with TRBD1. The CDR3 spans 15 residues. In germline, CDR1 is SGDLS, CDR2 YYNGEE. J gave up 6 bases and V 4 bases, and 8 bases lay outside the gene matches.